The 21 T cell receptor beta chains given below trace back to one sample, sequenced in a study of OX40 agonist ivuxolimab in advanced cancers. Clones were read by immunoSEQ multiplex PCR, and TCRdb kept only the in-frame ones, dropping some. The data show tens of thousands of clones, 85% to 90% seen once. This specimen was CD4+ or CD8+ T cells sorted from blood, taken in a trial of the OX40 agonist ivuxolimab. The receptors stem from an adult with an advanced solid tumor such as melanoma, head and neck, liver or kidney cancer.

CDR3 loop: CSVDRGALYEQYF. The CDR3 DNA sequence: TGCAGCGTCGACAGGGGCGCGCTATACGAGCAGTACTTC. V is TRBV29-1 and J is TRBJ2-7; 8 bases line up with TRBD1. The germline V gene encodes CDR1 SQVTM and CDR2 ANQGSEA. The CDR3 is made up of 13 amino acids. V lost 6 bases and J lost 4; bases outside the gene matches: 8.

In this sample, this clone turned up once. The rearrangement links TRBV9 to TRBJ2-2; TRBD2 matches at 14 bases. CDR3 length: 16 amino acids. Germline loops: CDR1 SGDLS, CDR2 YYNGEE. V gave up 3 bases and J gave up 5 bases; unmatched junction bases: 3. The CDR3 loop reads CASSAGLAGGTGELFF. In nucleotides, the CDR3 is TGTGCCAGCAGCGCCGGACTAGCGGGGGGAACCGGGGAGCTGTTTTTT.

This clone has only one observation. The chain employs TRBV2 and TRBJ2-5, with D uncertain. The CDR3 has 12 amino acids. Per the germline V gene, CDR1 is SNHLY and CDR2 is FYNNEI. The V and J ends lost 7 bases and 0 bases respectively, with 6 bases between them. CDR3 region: CASKGYQETQYF. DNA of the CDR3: TGTGCCAGCAAAGGGTACCAAGAGACCCAGTACTTC.

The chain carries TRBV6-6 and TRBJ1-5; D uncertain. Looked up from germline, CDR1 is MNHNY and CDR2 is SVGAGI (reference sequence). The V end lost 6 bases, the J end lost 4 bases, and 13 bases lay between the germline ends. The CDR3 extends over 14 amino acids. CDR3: CASSHDTVNQPQHF. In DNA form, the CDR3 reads TGTGCCAGCAGCCACGACACCGTTAATCAGCCCCAGCATTTT.

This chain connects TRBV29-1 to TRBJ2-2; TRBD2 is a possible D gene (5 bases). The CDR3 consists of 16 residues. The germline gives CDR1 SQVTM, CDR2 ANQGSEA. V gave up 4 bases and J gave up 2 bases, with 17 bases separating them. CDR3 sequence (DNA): TGCAGCGTTGGTTGGGCCCGGACGGGAAACACCGGGGAGCTGTTTTTT. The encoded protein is CSVGWARTGNTGELFF.

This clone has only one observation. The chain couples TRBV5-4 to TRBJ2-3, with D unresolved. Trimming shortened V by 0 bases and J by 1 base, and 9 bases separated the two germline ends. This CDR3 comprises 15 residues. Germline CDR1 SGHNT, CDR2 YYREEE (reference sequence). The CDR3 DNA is TGTGCCAGCAGCTTGGAACAGTCCCGCACAGATACGCAGTATTTT. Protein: CASSLEQSRTDTQYF. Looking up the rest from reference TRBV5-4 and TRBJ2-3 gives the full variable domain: ETGVTQSPTHLIKTRGQQVTLRCSSQSGHNTVSWYQQALGQGPQFIFQYYREEENGRGNFPPRFSGLQFPNYSSELNVNALELDDSALYLCASSLEQSRTDTQYFGPGTRLTVL.

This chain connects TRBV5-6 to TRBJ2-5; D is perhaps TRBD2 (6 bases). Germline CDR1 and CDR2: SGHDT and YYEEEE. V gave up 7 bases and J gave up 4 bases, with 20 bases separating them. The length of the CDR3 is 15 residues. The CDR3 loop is CASVEGWGVGETQYF. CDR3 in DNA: TGTGCCAGCGTGGAAGGTTGGGGGGTTGGAGAGACCCAGTACTTC.

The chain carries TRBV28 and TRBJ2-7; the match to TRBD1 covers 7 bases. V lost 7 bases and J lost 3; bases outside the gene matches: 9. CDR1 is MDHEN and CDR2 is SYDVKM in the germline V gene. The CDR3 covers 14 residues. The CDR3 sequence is CASKDPGQSYEQYF. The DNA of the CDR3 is TGTGCCAGCAAAGACCCGGGACAGAGCTACGAGCAGTACTTC.

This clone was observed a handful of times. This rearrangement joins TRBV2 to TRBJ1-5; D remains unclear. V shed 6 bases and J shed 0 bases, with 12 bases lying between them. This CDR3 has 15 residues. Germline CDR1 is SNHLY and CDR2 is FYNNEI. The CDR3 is CASSTVVYSNQPQHF. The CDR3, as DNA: TGTGCCAGCAGCACTGTGGTTTATAGCAATCAGCCCCAGCATTTT.

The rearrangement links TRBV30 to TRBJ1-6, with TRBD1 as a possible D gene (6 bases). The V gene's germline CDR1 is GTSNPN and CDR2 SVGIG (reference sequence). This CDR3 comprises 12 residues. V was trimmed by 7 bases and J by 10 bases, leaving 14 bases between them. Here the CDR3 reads CAYRVVRSPLHF. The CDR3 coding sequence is TGTGCCTACAGGGTTGTCCGCTCACCCCTCCACTTT.

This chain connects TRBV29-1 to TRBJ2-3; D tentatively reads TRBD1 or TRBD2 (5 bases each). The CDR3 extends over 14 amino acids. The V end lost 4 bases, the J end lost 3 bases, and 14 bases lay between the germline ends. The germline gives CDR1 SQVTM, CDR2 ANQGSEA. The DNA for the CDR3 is TGCAGCGTTGCAAGTAGGGACCCGACAGATACGCAGTATTTT. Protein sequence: CSVASRDPTDTQYF.

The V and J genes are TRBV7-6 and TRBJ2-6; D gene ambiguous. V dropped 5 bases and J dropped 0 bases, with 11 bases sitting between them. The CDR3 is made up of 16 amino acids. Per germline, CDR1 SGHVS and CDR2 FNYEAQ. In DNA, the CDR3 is TGTGCCAGCAGCCGATCGGGCCGCTCTGGGGCCAACGTCCTGACTTTC. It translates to CASSRSGRSGANVLTF. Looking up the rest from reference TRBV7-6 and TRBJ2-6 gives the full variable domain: GAGVSQSPRYKVTKRGQDVALRCDPISGHVSLYWYRQALGQGPEFLTYFNYEAQQDKSGLPNDRFSAERPEGSISTLTIQRTEQRDSAMYRCASSRSGRSGANVLTFGAGSRLTVL.

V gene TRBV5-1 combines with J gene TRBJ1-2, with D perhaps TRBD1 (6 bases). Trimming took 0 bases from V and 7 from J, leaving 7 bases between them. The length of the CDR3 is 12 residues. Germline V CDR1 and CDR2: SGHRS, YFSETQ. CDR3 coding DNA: TGCGCCAGCAGCTTGGACAGGGTTGGCTACACCTTC. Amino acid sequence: CASSLDRVGYTF.

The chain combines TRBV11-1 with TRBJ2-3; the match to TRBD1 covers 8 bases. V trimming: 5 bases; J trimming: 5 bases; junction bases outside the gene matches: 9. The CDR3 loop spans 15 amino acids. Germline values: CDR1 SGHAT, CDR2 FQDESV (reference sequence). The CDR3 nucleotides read TGTGCCAGCAGCCCCTCGGGACAGGCAAAAGATACGCAGTATTTT. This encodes CASSPSGQAKDTQYF.

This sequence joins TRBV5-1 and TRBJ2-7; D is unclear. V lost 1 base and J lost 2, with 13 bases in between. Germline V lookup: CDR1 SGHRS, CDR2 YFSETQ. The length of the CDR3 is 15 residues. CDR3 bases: TGCGCCAGCAGCTTGAATGTGGGGTGGACCTACGAGCAGTACTTC. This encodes CASSLNVGWTYEQYF.

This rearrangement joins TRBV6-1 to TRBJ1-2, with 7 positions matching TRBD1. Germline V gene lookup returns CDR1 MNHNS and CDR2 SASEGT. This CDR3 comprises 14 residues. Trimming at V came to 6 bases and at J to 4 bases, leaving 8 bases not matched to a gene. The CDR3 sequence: CASRGGQRRYGYTF. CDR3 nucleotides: TGTGCCAGCAGGGGGGGACAGAGACGCTATGGCTACACCTTC.

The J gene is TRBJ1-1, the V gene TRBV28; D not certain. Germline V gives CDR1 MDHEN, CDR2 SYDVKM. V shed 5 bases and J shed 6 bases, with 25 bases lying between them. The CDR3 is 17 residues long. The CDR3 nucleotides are TGTGCCAGCAGTCGTCCCCCCTGGGTCGGAGAAGGAGCTGAAGCTTTCTTT. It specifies CASSRPPWVGEGAEAFF.

The CDR3 DNA reads as TGTGCCAGCAGCTTAAGACAGGAACACACTGAAGCTTTCTTT. Amino acids: CASSLRQEHTEAFF. The gene calls are TRBV7-9 and TRBJ1-1; maybe TRBD1 (6 bases). V was clipped by 2 bases and J by 3 bases, with 10 bases between them. The germline V gene has CDR1 SEHNR and CDR2 FQNEAQ (reference sequence). The CDR3 is 14 amino acids. The full variable domain, completed using reference TRBV7-9 and TRBJ1-1, is DTGVSQNPRHKITKRGQNVTFRCDPISEHNRLYWYRQTLGQGPEFLTYFQNEAQLEKSRLLSDRFSAERPKGSFSTLEIQRTEQGDSAMYLCASSLRQEHTEAFFGQGTRLTVV.

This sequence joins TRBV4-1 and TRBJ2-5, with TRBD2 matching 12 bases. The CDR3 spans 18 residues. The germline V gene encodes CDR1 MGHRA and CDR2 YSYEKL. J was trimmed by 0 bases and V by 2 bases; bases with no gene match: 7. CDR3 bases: TGCGCCAGCAGCCAATGGGCTAGCGGGGGGGTGTACCAAGAGACCCAGTACTTC. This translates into CASSQWASGGVYQETQYF.

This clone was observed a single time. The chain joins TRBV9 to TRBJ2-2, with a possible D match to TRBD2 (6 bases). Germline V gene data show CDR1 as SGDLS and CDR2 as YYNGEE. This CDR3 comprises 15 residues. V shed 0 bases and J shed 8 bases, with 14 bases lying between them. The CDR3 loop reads CASSVGPGGDGELFF. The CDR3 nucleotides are TGTGCCAGCAGCGTAGGGCCTGGCGGGGATGGGGAGCTGTTTTTT.

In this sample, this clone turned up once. CDR3 in amino acids: CASSPQGRSTDTQYF. As DNA, the CDR3 is TGTGCCAGTAGTCCGCAGGGGCGTAGCACAGATACGCAGTATTTT. The chain uses TRBV19 and TRBJ2-3, with D maybe TRBD1 (6 bases). Trimming took 5 bases from V and 0 from J, leaving 12 bases between them. In germline, CDR1 is LNHDA, CDR2 SQIVND (reference sequence). The CDR3 has 15 amino acids.